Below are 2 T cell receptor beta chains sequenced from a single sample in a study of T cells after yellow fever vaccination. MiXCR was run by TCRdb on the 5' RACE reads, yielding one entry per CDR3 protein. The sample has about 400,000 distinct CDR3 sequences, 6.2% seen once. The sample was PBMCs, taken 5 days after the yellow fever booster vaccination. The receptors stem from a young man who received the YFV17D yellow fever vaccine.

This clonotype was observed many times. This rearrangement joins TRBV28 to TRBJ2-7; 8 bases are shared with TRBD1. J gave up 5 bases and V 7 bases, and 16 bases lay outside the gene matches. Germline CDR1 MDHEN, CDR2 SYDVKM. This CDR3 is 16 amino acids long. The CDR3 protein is CASTFSPGAGGNEQYF. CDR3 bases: TGTGCCAGCACCTTCTCCCCGGGGGCAGGGGGCAACGAGCAGTACTTC.

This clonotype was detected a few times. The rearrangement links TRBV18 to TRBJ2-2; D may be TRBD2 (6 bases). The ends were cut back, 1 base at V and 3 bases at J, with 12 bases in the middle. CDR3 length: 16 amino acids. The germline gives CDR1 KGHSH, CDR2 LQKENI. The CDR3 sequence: CASSPRREVYTGELFF. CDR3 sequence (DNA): TGTGCCAGCTCACCACGGAGGGAAGTGTACACCGGGGAGCTGTTTTTT.